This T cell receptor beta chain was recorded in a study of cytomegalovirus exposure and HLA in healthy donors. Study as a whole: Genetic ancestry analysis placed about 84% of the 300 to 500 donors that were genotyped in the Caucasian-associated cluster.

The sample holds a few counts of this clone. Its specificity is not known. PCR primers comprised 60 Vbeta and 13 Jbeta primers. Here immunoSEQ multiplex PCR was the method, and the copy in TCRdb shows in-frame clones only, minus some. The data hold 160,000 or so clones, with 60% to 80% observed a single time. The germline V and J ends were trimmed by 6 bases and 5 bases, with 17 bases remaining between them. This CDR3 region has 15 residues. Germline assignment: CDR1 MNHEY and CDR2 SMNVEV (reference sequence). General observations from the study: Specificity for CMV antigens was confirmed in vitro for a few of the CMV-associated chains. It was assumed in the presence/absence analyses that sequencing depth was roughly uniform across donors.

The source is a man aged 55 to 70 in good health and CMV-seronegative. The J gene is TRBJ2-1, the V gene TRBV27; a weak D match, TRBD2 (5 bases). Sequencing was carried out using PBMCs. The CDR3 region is CASSLQLPGNNEQFF. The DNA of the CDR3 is TGTGCCAGCAGCCTCCAACTCCCCGGGAACAATGAGCAGTTCTTC.